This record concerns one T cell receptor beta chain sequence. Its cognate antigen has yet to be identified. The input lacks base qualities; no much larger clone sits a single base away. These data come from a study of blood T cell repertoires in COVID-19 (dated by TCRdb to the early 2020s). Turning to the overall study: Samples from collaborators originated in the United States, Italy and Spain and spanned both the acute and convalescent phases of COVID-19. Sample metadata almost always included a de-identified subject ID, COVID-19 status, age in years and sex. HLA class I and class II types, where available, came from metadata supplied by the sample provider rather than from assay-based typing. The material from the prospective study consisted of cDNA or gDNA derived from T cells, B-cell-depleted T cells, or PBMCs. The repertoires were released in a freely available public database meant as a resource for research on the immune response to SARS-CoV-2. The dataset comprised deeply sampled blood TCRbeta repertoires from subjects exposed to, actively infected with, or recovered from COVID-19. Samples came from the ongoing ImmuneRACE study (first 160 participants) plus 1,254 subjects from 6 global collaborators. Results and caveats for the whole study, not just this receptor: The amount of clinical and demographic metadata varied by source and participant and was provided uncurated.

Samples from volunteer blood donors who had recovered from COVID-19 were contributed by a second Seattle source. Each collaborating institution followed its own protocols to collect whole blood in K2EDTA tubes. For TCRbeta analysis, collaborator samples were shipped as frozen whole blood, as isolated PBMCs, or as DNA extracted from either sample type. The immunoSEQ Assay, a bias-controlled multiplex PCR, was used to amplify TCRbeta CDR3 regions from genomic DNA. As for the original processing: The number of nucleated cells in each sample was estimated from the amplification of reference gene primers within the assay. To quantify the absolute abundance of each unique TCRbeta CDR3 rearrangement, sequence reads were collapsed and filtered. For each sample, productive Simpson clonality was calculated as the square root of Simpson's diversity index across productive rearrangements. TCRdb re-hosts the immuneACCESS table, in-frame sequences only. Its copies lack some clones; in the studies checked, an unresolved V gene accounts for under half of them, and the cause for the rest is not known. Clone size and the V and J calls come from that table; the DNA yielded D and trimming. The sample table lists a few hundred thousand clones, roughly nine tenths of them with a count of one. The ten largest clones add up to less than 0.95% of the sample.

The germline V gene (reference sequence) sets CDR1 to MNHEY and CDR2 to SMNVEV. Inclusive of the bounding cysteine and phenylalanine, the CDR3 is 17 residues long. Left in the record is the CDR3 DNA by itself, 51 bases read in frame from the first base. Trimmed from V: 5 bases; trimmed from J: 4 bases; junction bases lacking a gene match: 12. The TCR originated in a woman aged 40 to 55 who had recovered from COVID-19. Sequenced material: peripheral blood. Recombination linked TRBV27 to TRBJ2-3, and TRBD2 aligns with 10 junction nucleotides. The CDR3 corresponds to CASSPNPGTSVADTQYF. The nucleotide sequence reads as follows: TGTGCCAGCAGTCCCAACCCGGGGACTAGCGTGGCAGATACGCAGTATTTT.